This is a list of T cell receptor beta chains from one sample in a study of blood T cell repertoires in COVID-19. TCRdb's table, derived via immunoSEQ multiplex PCR, lists solely in-frame clones and lacks some. Of about 140,000 clones detected, under 85% appear once; the ten largest clones hold approximately 5.8%. The material sequenced was peripheral blood. The source of these receptors is a human donor in a cohort sampled during active COVID-19. Each CDR3 is given with its conserved first and last residue. The order of the fields is CDR3 protein, CDR3 DNA, J gene, V gene, CDR3 length, clone size, D gene. D genes are given only for firm matches. A clone size is listed for some rows: how often the clone was seen (once, few, many), or a class if it is expanded.

CASSFSDRDRASNYGYTF	TGTGCCAGCAGCTTTTCAGACCGGGACAGAGCCTCTAACTATGGCTACACCTTC	TRBJ1-2	TRBV5-8	18	.	TRBD1
CASSLVLQMGPGELFF	TGTGCCAGCAGCTTGGTTCTGCAAATGGGGCCCGGGGAGCTGTTTTTT	TRBJ2-2	TRBV5-8	16	.	.
CASSREQSPLHF	TGTGCCAGCAGCCGGGAGCAATCACCCCTCCACTTT	TRBJ1-6	TRBV7-9	12	.	.
CASSYGTSGGVSYF	TGTGCCAGCAGCTACGGGACTAGCGGGGGGGTCTCGTACTTC	TRBJ2-5	TRBV2	14	.	TRBD2
CASSQGTRLAGDNEQFF	TGTGCCAGCAGCCAAGGAACCAGACTAGCGGGGGACAATGAGCAGTTCTTC	TRBJ2-1	TRBV3-1/TRBV3-2	17	.	TRBD2
CASSFQRGANNEQFF	TGTGCCAGCAGCTTTCAGCGGGGGGCAAACAATGAGCAGTTCTTC	TRBJ2-1	TRBV11-2	15	.	TRBD2
CASSYPGQGIYGYTF	TGTGCCAGCAGTTACCCGGGACAGGGCATCTATGGCTACACCTTC	TRBJ1-2	TRBV28	15	once	TRBD1
CASSLGYSGNTIYF	TGTGCCAGCAGTCTAGGATACTCTGGAAACACCATATATTTT	TRBJ1-3	TRBV28	14	.	.
CASSPEWGGYSNQPQHF	TGTGCCAGCTCACCAGAGTGGGGAGGGTATAGCAATCAGCCCCAGCATTTT	TRBJ1-5	TRBV18	17	.	.
CAWKLQGATNEKLFF	TGTGCCTGGAAATTACAGGGGGCAACTAATGAAAAACTGTTTTTT	TRBJ1-4	TRBV30	15	.	TRBD1
CASSQGQGAYEQYF	TGCGCCAGCAGCCAAGGACAGGGGGCCTACGAGCAGTACTTC	TRBJ2-7	TRBV4-3	14	.	TRBD1
CASSSTTDLLNEQFF	TGTGCCAGCAGCTCCACTACCGACCTTCTCAATGAGCAGTTCTTC	TRBJ2-1	TRBV13	15	.	.
CASSLSGLAGGTSYNEQFF	TGTGCCAGCAGCTTAAGCGGATTAGCGGGGGGGACCTCCTACAATGAGCAGTTCTTC	TRBJ2-1	TRBV7-9	19	few	TRBD2
CASSRTGGATNEKLFF	TGCGCCAGCAGCCGTACAGGGGGCGCGACTAATGAAAAACTGTTTTTT	TRBJ1-4	TRBV5-1	16	.	TRBD1
CASTTISGMGGYTF	TGTGCCAGCACCACGATATCAGGGATGGGTGGCTACACCTTC	TRBJ1-2	TRBV6-5	14	.	.
CASSLGPPGAQYF	TGTGCCAGCAGCTTGGGGCCTCCGGGGGCCCAGTACTTC	TRBJ2-5	TRBV11-2	13	.	.
CASRTAGPGELFF	TGTGCCAGCAGGACCGCGGGGCCCGGGGAGCTGTTTTTT	TRBJ2-2	TRBV7-2	13	.	.
CATKEKRSSTDTQYF	TGTGCTACTAAGGAAAAGCGTTCTAGCACAGATACGCAGTATTTT	TRBJ2-3	TRBV7-2	15	.	.